A selection of T cell receptor beta chains follows, all from one sample in a study of fetal regulatory T cell absence and autoimmunity. Measured with immunoSEQ multiplex PCR; TCRdb has only the in-frame clones, and not every one. The table has 46,000 or so clones, approximately 83% seen once; the top ten hold roughly 0.37%. The sequencing sample was made of cord blood. These receptors were obtained from a newborn boy with IPEX syndrome. Each CDR3 is given with its conserved first and last residue. The D gene is left open where the match is weak. Clone size is shown for a subset of rows, as once, few, many or a class of expanded clone.

CDR3nt | CDR3aa | abundance | d_gene | j_gene | v_gene
TGTGCCAGCAGCCCCAGTGTCGGGCGGACTGAAGCTTTCTTT | CASSPSVGRTEAFF | - | - | TRBJ1-1 | TRBV7-2
TGTGCCAGCAGAATCGACGGGCTAGCGAGGAACACCGGGGAGCTGTTTTTT | CASRIDGLARNTGELFF | - | - | TRBJ2-2 | TRBV5-4
TGTGCCAGCAGCTTAGGCGGTAGACAAGAGACCCAGTACTTC | CASSLGGRQETQYF | - | - | TRBJ2-5 | TRBV7-9
TGTGCCAGCAGCTCACCCTGGGACTGGTCAGATACGCAGTATTTT | CASSSPWDWSDTQYF | - | - | TRBJ2-3 | TRBV7-2
TGTGCCAGCAGCTTGGGGCATGAAGCTTTCTTT | CASSLGHEAFF | - | - | TRBJ1-1 | TRBV7-9
TGCGCCAGCAGCCAAGACAGTCCGACAGATACGCAGTATTTT | CASSQDSPTDTQYF | - | - | TRBJ2-3 | TRBV4-1
TGTGCCAGTAGTAAAGGACTAGCGGGAGCTAAAAACATTCAGTACTTC | CASSKGLAGAKNIQYF | few | TRBD2 | TRBJ2-4 | TRBV19
TGCGCCAGCAGCTTGCCGGGGGAAAGGACTAGCACAGATACGCAGTATTTT | CASSLPGERTSTDTQYF | once | - | TRBJ2-3 | TRBV5-1
TGTGCCAGCAGTTCCGCGGGGGTAAACACTGAAGCTTTCTTT | CASSSAGVNTEAFF | - | - | TRBJ1-1 | TRBV6-5
TGTGCCAGCAGCTTACCGGGACTGACCCCCTATGGCTACACCTTC | CASSLPGLTPYGYTF | - | - | TRBJ1-2 | TRBV7-8
TGTGCTAGTGGTTTTACAACTGAAGCTTTCTTT | CASGFTTEAFF | - | - | TRBJ1-1 | TRBV12-5
TGTGCCAGCAGCTGGGTAGTTAGCCCTTCCCATGAGCAGTTCTTC | CASSWVVSPSHEQFF | - | - | TRBJ2-1 | TRBV11-3
TGCAGCGTCGTTGCCCCGAGTGGACAGGTTGGGACGGGGGAAGCTTTCTTT | CSVVAPSGQVGTGEAFF | - | TRBD1 | TRBJ1-1 | TRBV29-1
TGTGCCAGCAGTGGACTAGCGGGATGGGCCTACGAGCAGTACTTC | CASSGLAGWAYEQYF | - | TRBD2 | TRBJ2-7 | TRBV6-1
TGTGCCAGCAGCTTAGCCCAGGAGAACTCTGGAAACACCATATATTTT | CASSLAQENSGNTIYF | - | - | TRBJ1-3 | TRBV7-6
TGTGCCGCCGCTTCCCCAGGGCCCAACACTGAAGCTTTCTTT | CAAASPGPNTEAFF | - | - | TRBJ1-1 | TRBV27
TGTGCCAGCAGCTCCGGGACAGGGGTTCAGAATGAGCAGTTCTTC | CASSSGTGVQNEQFF | - | TRBD1 | TRBJ2-1 | TRBV11-3
TGTGCCAGCAGCTTAGGGCTAGCGGGAGATGAGCAGTTCTTC | CASSLGLAGDEQFF | once | TRBD2 | TRBJ2-1 | TRBV7-9
TGCGCCAGCAGCCGAGGATTAGTGAGGGGGGGCTTCAATGAGCAGTTCTTC | CASSRGLVRGGFNEQFF | - | - | TRBJ2-1 | TRBV4-1
TGTGCTAGTGGTGGTACTAGCGGCTACAATGAGCAGTTCTTC | CASGGTSGYNEQFF | - | TRBD2 | TRBJ2-1 | TRBV12-5
TGTGCCAGCAGCTTGGTCGCAGGGGTCACCTACGGTGGGCCAGATACGCAGTATTTT | CASSLVAGVTYGGPDTQYF | - | - | TRBJ2-3 | TRBV5-5
TGCAGCGTGGTTTCGGAGGGGTATGGCTACACCTTC | CSVVSEGYGYTF | - | - | TRBJ1-2 | TRBV29-1
TGTGCCAGCACCCGCGACCAGTTCACTGGGGCCAACGTCCTGACTTTC | CASTRDQFTGANVLTF | - | - | TRBJ2-6 | TRBV11-3
TGTGCCAGCAGCTTAACCGGGGCGAACACCGGGGAGCTGTTTTTT | CASSLTGANTGELFF | once | - | TRBJ2-2 | TRBV11-2
TGTGCCAGCAGCTGGACAGGAGAAACCTATGGCTACACCTTC | CASSWTGETYGYTF | - | TRBD1 | TRBJ1-2 | TRBV7-9
TGTGCCAGCAGTGAAGGGACAAAAGAGACCCAGTACTTC | CASSEGTKETQYF | - | - | TRBJ2-5 | TRBV6-1
TGTGCCAGCAGCTTAAATGTCTCTAGTAGCCGGGGCATTCAGTACTTC | CASSLNVSSSRGIQYF | - | - | TRBJ2-4 | TRBV5-4
TGTGCCAGCTTGGAGAGGGGGTCTGGGGCTACCTATGGCTACACCTTC | CASLERGSGATYGYTF | - | - | TRBJ1-2 | TRBV7-9
TGTGCCAGTAGTGGGGGGAGGGCAGATACGCAGTATTTT | CASSGGRADTQYF | - | TRBD2 | TRBJ2-3 | TRBV19
TGTGCCAGCAGTGCCACTAGCGGGAACACCGGGGAGCTGTTTTTT | CASSATSGNTGELFF | - | TRBD2 | TRBJ2-2 | TRBV25-1
TGTGCCAGTACCGGACAGGGGACCTATGGCTACACCTTC | CASTGQGTYGYTF | few | TRBD1 | TRBJ1-2 | TRBV25-1
TGTGCCAGCAGCTCCCTAGGGGAGGGAACTCACTACGAGCAGTACTTC | CASSSLGEGTHYEQYF | - | TRBD2 | TRBJ2-7 | TRBV7-8
TGTGCCTGGAGGAGGGGTAATGGCTACACCTTC | CAWRRGNGYTF | few | - | TRBJ1-2 | TRBV30
TGTGCCAGCAGCGTAGGGACTAGCAAAAACATTCAGTACTTC | CASSVGTSKNIQYF | once | TRBD2 | TRBJ2-4 | TRBV9
TGTGCCAGCAGCTTGGGGACAGGGGACTATGGCTACACCTTC | CASSLGTGDYGYTF | few | TRBD1 | TRBJ1-2 | TRBV5-4
TGTGCCAGCAATAATTGGGCGGGCGGGACCTACGAGCAGTACTTC | CASNNWAGGTYEQYF | few | - | TRBJ2-7 | TRBV6-1
TGTGCCAGCAGCCCCGGTCGACAGGGAGCCTACGAGCAGTACTTC | CASSPGRQGAYEQYF | - | TRBD1 | TRBJ2-7 | TRBV9
TGTGCCAGCAGGCCCTCAGGGGGCAGGGGTGGCTACACCTTC | CASRPSGGRGGYTF | - | TRBD1 | TRBJ1-2 | TRBV28
TGTGCCAGTAGTATACCACCGGACAGGGGGCTCCCTGAGGATCAGCCCCAGCATTTT | CASSIPPDRGLPEDQPQHF | - | TRBD1 | TRBJ1-5 | TRBV19
TGCGCCAGCAGCCCAAGCTTCACAGATACGCAGTATTTT | CASSPSFTDTQYF | - | - | TRBJ2-3 | TRBV4-3
TGTGCCAGCTACCCAAGGCTAGGTTACAATGAGCAGTTCTTC | CASYPRLGYNEQFF | - | - | TRBJ2-1 | TRBV2
TGCAGCGTGCTAAAACAGGGGAAAGGTACCGGGGAGCTGTTTTTT | CSVLKQGKGTGELFF | once | TRBD1 | TRBJ2-2 | TRBV29-1
TGTGCCAGCAGCGTGGCGGGACTAACCGATGGCTACACCTTC | CASSVAGLTDGYTF | - | - | TRBJ1-2 | TRBV9
TGTGCCAGCAGTGAATATAGCAATCAGCCCCAGCATTTT | CASSEYSNQPQHF | - | - | TRBJ1-5 | TRBV25-1
TGTGCCATCAGCAGGGACAGGTACTACGAGCAGTACTTC | CAISRDRYYEQYF | - | TRBD1 | TRBJ2-7 | TRBV10-3